The present T cell receptor beta chain was sequenced within a study of blood T cell repertoires in COVID-19. Study context: The cDNA or gDNA used as material had been derived from T cells, B-cell-depleted T cells, or PBMCs.

Germline-derived CDR1 and CDR2 are SGDLS and YYNGEE. The CDR3 has 14 residues. The V end was cut by 0 bases, the J end by 1 base, with 4 bases between. Authors' processing steps: Using reference gene primer amplification, nucleated cell counts were estimated. Method: immunoSEQ multiplex PCR; TCRdb's copy keeps in-frame clones and lacks some. V and J calls and clone size follow that table, whereas D and trimming were derived from the DNA. The sample gives just over 60,000 clones, 65% to 80% of which show up once; approximately 18% is in the top ten. The receptor's source is a man between 60 and 75 years old with acute or convalescent COVID-19. This chain links TRBV9 with TRBJ2-2, with D uncertain. Sequencing was carried out using peripheral blood. The CDR3 DNA is TGTGCCAGCAGCGTAGTCGGGAACACCGGGGAGCTGTTTTTT. This translates into CASSVVGNTGELFF. The full variable domain, rest sourced from reference TRBV9 and TRBJ2-2, is DSGVTQTPKHLITATGQRVTLRCSPRSGDLSVYWYQQSLDQGLQFLIQYYNGEERAKGNILERFSAQQFPDLHSELNLSSLELGDSALYFCASSVVGNTGELFFGEGSRLTVL.